This T cell receptor (beta chain) was obtained from a study of cytomegalovirus exposure and HLA in healthy donors. A remark on this clone: Its antigen is not known.

J was trimmed by 4 bases and V by 6 bases; bases with no gene match: 8. This CDR3 is 14 amino acids long. Per germline, CDR1 MDHEN and CDR2 SYDVKM. 60 Vbeta and 13 Jbeta primers were used in PCR. Profiled with immunoSEQ multiplex PCR; TCRdb holds only in-frame clones, not every one. The sample consists of 170,000 or so clones, 70% to 85% of them appearing once. Study-wide points: Confirmation was obtained in vitro that three CMV-associated chains are specific for CMV antigens. In an earlier analysis, in some 540 donors, most V segments appeared productive either ~87% or ~30% of the time. Relative to equally common others, HLA-associated TCR beta chains showed greater clonal expansion in a later analysis. The study labeled about 160 TCR beta chains cytomegalovirus-associated.

The clonotype originates from a woman aged 55-75 years in good health and CMV-seropositive. This chain uses TRBV28 with TRBJ2-7, with 8 bases matching TRBD1. The sequencing input was PBMCs. The CDR3 sequence is CASRPRQGWYEQYF. CDR3 DNA sequence: TGTGCCAGCAGACCAAGACAGGGGTGGTACGAGCAGTACTTC.